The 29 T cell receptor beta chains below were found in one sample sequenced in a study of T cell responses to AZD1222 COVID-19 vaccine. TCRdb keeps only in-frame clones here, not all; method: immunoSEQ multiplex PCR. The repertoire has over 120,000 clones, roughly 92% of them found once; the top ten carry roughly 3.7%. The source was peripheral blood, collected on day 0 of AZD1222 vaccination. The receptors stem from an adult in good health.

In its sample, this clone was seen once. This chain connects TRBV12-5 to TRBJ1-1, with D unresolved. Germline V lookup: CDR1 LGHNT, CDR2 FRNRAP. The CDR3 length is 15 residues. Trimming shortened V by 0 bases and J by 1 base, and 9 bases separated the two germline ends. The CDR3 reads CASGLVLGKNTEAFF. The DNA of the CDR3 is TGTGCTAGTGGTTTGGTACTGGGGAAGAACACTGAAGCTTTCTTT.

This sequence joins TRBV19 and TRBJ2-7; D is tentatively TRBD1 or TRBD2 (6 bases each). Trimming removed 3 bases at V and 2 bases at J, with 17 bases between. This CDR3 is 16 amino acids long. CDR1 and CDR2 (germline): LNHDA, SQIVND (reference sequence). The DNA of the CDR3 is TGTGCCAGTAGTATCGGACCGGGGGCCCAGGCCTACGAGCAGTACTTC. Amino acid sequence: CASSIGPGAQAYEQYF. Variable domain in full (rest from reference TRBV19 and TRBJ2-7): DGGITQSPKYLFRKEGQNVTLSCEQNLNHDAMYWYRQDPGQGLRLIYYSQIVNDFQKGDIAEGYSVSREKKESFPLTVTSAQKNPTAFYLCASSIGPGAQAYEQYFGPGTRLTVT.

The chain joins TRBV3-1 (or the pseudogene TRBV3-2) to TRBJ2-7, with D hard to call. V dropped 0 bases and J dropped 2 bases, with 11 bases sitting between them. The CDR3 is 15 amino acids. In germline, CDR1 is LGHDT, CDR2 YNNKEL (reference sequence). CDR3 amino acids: CASSQDRIRPYEQYF. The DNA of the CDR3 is TGTGCCAGCAGCCAAGATCGGATCCGACCCTACGAGCAGTACTTC.

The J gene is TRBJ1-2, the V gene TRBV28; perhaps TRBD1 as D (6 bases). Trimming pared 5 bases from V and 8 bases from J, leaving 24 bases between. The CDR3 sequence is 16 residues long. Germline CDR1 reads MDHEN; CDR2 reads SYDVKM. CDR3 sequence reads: CASSPAGQTSVGGYTF. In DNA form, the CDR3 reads TGTGCCAGCAGTCCTGCCGGACAGACCAGTGTAGGGGGCTACACCTTC.

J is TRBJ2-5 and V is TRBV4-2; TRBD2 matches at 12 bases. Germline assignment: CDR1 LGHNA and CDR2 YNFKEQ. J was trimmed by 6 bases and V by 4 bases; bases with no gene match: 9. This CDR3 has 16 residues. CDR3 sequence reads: CASSPQTSGSGKTQYF. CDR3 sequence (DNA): TGTGCCAGCAGCCCGCAGACTAGCGGGAGCGGCAAGACCCAGTACTTC.

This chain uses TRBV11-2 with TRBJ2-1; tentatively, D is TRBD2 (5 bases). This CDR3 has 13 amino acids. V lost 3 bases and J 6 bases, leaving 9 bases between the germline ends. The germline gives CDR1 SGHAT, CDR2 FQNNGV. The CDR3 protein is CASSFNRGNEQFF. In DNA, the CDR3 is TGTGCCAGCAGCTTCAACCGGGGCAATGAGCAGTTCTTC.

CDR3 protein: CASSTGRNTEAFF. CDR3 nucleotides: TGCGCCAGCAGTACAGGGAGGAACACTGAAGCTTTCTTT. The chain is built from TRBV10-1 and TRBJ1-1; possible D gene TRBD1, 6 bases. Germline V CDR1 and CDR2: WNHNN, SYGVQD (reference sequence). Trimming left V 5 bases short and J 1 base short, with 8 bases between. The CDR3 spans 13 residues.

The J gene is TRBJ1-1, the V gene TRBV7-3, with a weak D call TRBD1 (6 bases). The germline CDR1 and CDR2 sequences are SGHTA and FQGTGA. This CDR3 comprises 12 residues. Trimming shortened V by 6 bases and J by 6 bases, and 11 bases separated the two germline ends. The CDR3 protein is CASRIPGAEAFF. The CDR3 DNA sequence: TGTGCCAGCAGGATCCCAGGGGCTGAAGCTTTCTTT.

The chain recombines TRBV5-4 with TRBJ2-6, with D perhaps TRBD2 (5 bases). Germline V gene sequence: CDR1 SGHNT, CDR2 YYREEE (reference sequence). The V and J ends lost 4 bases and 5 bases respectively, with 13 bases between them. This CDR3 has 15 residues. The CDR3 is CASSAPGEWANVLTF. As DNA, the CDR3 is TGTGCCAGCAGCGCCCCCGGGGAGTGGGCCAACGTCCTGACTTTC.

This CDR3 is CASSSDSAGYTF. The CDR3 DNA reads as TGTGCCAGCAGTTCGGACTCGGCGGGCTACACCTTC. The chain carries TRBV12-3 or TRBV12-4 and TRBJ1-2; D is unclear. V dropped 4 bases and J dropped 8 bases, with 11 bases sitting between them. The CDR3 spans 12 residues.

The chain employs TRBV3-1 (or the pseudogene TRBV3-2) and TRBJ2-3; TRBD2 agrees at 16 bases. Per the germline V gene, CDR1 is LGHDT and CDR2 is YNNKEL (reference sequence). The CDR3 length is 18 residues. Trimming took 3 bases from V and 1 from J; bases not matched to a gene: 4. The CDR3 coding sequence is TGTGCCAGCAGCCAGGGACTAGCGGGAGGGCCCCGCACAGATACGCAGTATTTT. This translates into CASSQGLAGGPRTDTQYF.

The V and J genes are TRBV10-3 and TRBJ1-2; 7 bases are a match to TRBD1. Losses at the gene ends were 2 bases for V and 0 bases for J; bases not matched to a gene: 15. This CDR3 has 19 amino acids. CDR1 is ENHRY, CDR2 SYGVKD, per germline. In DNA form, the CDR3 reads TGTGCCATCAGTGAGCCTAACCGTGGCAGGGGGGATACTAACTATGGCTACACCTTC. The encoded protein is CAISEPNRGRGDTNYGYTF.

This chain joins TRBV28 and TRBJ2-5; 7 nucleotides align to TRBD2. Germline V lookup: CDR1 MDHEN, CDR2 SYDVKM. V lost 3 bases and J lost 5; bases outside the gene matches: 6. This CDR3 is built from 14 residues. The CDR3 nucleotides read TGTGCCAGCAGTTTGAGGCGGGAGACGGAGACCCAGTACTTC. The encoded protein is CASSLRRETETQYF.

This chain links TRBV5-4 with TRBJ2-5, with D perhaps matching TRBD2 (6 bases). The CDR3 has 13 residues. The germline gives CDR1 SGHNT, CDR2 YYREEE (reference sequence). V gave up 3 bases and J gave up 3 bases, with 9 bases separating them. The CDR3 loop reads CASSSGLEETQYF. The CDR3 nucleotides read TGTGCCAGCAGCTCGGGACTCGAAGAGACCCAGTACTTC.

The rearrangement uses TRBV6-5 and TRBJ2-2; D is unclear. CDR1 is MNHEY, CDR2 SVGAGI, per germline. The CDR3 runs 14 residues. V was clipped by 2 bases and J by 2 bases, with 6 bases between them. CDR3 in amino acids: CASSYGLNTGELFF. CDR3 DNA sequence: TGTGCCAGCAGTTACGGGCTAAACACCGGGGAGCTGTTTTTT.

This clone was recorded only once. In DNA, the CDR3 is TGTGCCAGCAGCCGAGACCTCGGAGAGGATGAGCAGTTCTTC. Residues: CASSRDLGEDEQFF. The chain has TRBV7-8 and TRBJ2-1; D is unclear. The germline V and J ends were trimmed by 5 bases and 8 bases, with 16 bases remaining between them. Germline lookup yields CDR1 SGHVS and CDR2 FQNEAQ. The CDR3 covers 14 residues.

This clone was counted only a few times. For the CDR3, the DNA is TGCAGTGGCCTGGAGGGGAGGACCCAGTACTTC. Residues: CSGLEGRTQYF. V usage is TRBV20-1 and J usage is TRBJ2-5, with D tentatively TRBD2 (6 bases). V was clipped by 7 bases and J by 7 bases, with 13 bases between them. The CDR3 extends over 11 amino acids. The germline gives CDR1 DFQATT, CDR2 SNEGSKA (reference sequence).

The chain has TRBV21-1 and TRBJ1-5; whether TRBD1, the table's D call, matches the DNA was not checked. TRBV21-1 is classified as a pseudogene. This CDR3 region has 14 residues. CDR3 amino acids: CASSKPSLQQPQHF. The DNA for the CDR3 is TGTGCCAGCAGCAAACCTTCGTTACAACAGCCCCAGCATTTT.

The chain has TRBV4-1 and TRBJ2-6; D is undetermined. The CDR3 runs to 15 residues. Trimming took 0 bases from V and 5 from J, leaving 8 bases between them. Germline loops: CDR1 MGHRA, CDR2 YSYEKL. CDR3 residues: CASSQDALWANVLTF. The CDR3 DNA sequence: TGCGCCAGCAGCCAAGACGCTCTCTGGGCCAACGTCCTGACTTTC.

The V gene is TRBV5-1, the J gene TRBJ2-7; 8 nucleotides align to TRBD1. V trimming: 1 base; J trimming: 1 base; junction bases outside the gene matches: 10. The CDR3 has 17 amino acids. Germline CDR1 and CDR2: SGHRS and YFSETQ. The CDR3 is CASSLLPRDRFSYEQYF. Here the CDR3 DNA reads TGCGCCAGCAGCTTGCTGCCCCGGGACAGGTTTTCCTACGAGCAGTACTTC.

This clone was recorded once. CDR3 in DNA: TGTGCCAGCAGTCTCAGGGGGAGCCCCTACGAGCAGTACTTC. This codes for CASSLRGSPYEQYF. The rearrangement uses TRBV27 and TRBJ2-7, with 7 nucleotides matching TRBD1. Germline CDR1 reads MNHEY; CDR2 reads SMNVEV (reference sequence). CDR3 size: 14 residues. With V trimmed by 5 bases and J by 2 bases, 6 bases remained unmatched.

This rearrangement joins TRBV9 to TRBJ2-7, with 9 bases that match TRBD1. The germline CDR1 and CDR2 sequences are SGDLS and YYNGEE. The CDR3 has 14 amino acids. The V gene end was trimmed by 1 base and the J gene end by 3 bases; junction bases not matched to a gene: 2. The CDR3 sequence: CASSVRDRDYEQYF. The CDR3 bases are TGTGCCAGCAGCGTACGGGACAGGGACTACGAGCAGTACTTC.

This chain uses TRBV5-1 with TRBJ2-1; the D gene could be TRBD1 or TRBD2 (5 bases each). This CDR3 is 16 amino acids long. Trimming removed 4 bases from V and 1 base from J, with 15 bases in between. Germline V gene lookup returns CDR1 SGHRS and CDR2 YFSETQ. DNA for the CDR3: TGCGCCAGCAGCCACCCGGGACCGGGGTCCTACAATGAGCAGTTCTTC. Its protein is CASSHPGPGSYNEQFF.

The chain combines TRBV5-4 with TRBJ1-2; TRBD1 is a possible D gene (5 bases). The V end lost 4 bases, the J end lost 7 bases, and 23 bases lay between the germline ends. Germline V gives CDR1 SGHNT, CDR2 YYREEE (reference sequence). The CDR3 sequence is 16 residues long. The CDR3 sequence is CASSPYRTAGGSGYTF. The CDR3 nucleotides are TGTGCCAGCAGCCCATACAGGACCGCTGGGGGAAGTGGCTACACCTTC.

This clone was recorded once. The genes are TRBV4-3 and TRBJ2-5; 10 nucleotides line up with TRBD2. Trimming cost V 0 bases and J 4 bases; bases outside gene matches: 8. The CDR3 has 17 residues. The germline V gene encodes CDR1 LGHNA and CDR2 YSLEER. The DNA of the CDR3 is TGCGCCAGCAGCCAAGAACGAGCGGGAGGGCCGGGAGAGACCCAGTACTTC. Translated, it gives CASSQERAGGPGETQYF.

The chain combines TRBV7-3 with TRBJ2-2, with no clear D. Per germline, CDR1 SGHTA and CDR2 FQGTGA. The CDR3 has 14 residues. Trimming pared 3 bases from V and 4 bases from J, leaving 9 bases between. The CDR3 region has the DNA TGTGCCAGCAGCTTTGTTCCAACCACCGGGGAGCTGTTTTTT. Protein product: CASSFVPTTGELFF.

CDR3 in DNA: TGTGCCAGCAGCTTAACGGGAGGAGGGACTGAAGCTTTCTTT. Its translation is CASSLTGGGTEAFF. This rearrangement joins TRBV7-3 to TRBJ1-1; D is uncertain. Trimming cost V 0 bases and J 5 bases, with 10 bases left between them. The CDR3 is 14 residues long. CDR1 and CDR2 from the germline V gene are SGHTA and FQGTGA.

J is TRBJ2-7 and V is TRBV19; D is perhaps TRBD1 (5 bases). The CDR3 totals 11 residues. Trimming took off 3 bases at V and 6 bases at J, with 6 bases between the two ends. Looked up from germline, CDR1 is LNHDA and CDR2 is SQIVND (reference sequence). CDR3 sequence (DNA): TGTGCCAGTAGTATCACAGGCGAGCAGTACTTC. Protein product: CASSITGEQYF.

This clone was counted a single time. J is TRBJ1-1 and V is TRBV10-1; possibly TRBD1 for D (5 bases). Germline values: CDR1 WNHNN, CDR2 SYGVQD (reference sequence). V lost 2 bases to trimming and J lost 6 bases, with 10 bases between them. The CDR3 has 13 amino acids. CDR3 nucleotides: TGCGCCAGCAGTGAGAGGGGAGTTGCTGAAGCTTTCTTT. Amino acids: CASSERGVAEAFF.